The 9 T cell receptor beta chains in this list originate from one sample, sequenced in a study of blood T cell repertoires in COVID-19 (dated by TCRdb to the early 2020s). To prepare the library, the immunoSEQ multiplex PCR assay was applied. TCRdb retrieved this table from immuneACCESS and kept in-frame rearrangements only. Not all clones are present; in checked studies, unresolved V genes account for under half, and no reason is known for the remainder. The sample table contains roughly 340,000 clones; only one count was recorded for 70% to 90% of them. The top ten clones comprise less than 2.5% of the sample. The sequencing sample was made of PBMCs or T cells enriched from blood (not recorded which). The receptors originated from a man in his forties in a cohort exposed to, infected with or recovered from COVID-19 (not recorded which).

The rearrangement links TRBV25-1 to TRBJ1-4; 7 nucleotides agree with TRBD1. The V gene end was trimmed by 4 bases and the J gene end by 6 bases; junction bases not matched to a gene: 8. In germline, CDR1 is MGHDK, CDR2 SYGVNS. CDR3 length equals 15 residues. This CDR3 is CASSVPTGADEKLFF. The CDR3, as DNA: TGTGCCAGCAGTGTCCCCACAGGGGCGGATGAAAAACTGTTTTTT.

This clone appeared once. V and J are TRBV5-5 and TRBJ1-4; TRBD1 matches at 11 bases. Germline lookup yields CDR1 SGHKS and CDR2 YYEKEE (reference sequence). CDR3 length: 16 residues. Unmatched junction bases numbered 6, after V lost 1 base and J lost 7 bases. The CDR3, as DNA: TGTGCCAGCAGCTTGCACCGGACAGGGGGCGTTGAAAAACTGTTTTTT. Protein: CASSLHRTGGVEKLFF.

V gene TRBV25-1 combines with J gene TRBJ2-3, with 10 bases matching TRBD2. V dropped 5 bases and J dropped 4; count of bases not matched to a gene: 15. The CDR3 has 18 residues. Germline lookup yields CDR1 MGHDK and CDR2 SYGVNS. Here the CDR3 reads CASSKSGTSAVGSDTQYF. In nucleotides, the CDR3 is TGTGCCAGCAGTAAGTCCGGGACTAGCGCGGTTGGTTCAGATACGCAGTATTTT.

The rearrangement links TRBV10-3 to TRBJ2-7; D may be TRBD1 (7 bases). V was pared by 11 bases and J by 3 bases, with 20 bases between. The CDR3 has 14 residues. Germline V gene sequence: CDR1 ENHRY, CDR2 SYGVKD. CDR3 amino acids: CAAGTVASGYEQYF. In DNA form, the CDR3 reads TGTGCCGCGGGGACAGTGGCATCGGGCTACGAGCAGTACTTC.

This clone occurred many times. This sequence joins TRBV29-1 and TRBJ1-1, with D possibly being TRBD1 (6 bases). Germline V gene sequence: CDR1 SQVTM, CDR2 ANQGSEA. V was pared by 7 bases and J by 9 bases, with 18 bases between. CDR3 length: 12 residues. The CDR3 loop reads CSGLTGGGKAFF. The DNA of the CDR3 is TGCAGCGGCCTGACAGGTGGGGGAAAAGCTTTCTTT.

J is TRBJ2-7 and V is TRBV7-3, with D possibly being TRBD1 (6 bases). This CDR3 region has 14 residues. Trimming pared 2 bases from V and 3 bases from J, leaving 11 bases between. CDR1 is SGHTA and CDR2 is FQGTGA in the germline V gene. In DNA, the CDR3 is TGTGCCAGCAGCTTAGGGGGCACAGACTACGAGCAGTACTTC. This gives the protein CASSLGGTDYEQYF. Full variable domain (missing parts from reference TRBV7-3 and TRBJ2-7): GAGVSQTPSNKVTEKGKYVELRCDPISGHTALYWYRQSLGQGPEFLIYFQGTGAADDSGLPNDRFFAVRPEGSVSTLKIQRTERGDSAVYLCASSLGGTDYEQYFGPGTRLTVT.

This clone was detected once. This chain links TRBV5-1 with TRBJ1-1, with D possibly being TRBD1 (6 bases). CDR3 length: 15 residues. Trimming removed 4 bases from V and 0 bases from J, with 13 bases in between. Germline V CDR1 and CDR2: SGHRS, YFSETQ. CDR3 in amino acids: CASSTTGTMNTEAFF. In DNA form, the CDR3 reads TGCGCCAGCAGCACGACCGGGACAATGAACACTGAAGCTTTCTTT.

The chain couples TRBV18 to TRBJ1-4; D not certain. Trimming took off 7 bases at V and 3 bases at J, with 12 bases between the two ends. The CDR3 totals 14 residues. Germline V gene data show CDR1 as KGHSH and CDR2 as LQKENI. This chain's CDR3 is CASCAASANEKLFF. CDR3 in DNA: TGTGCCAGCTGCGCGGCTTCGGCTAATGAAAAACTGTTTTTT.

Here the CDR3 reads CASQKSRGTNEKLFF. DNA of the CDR3: TGTGCCAGCCAAAAGAGCAGGGGAACTAATGAAAAACTGTTTTTT. The chain recombines TRBV21-1 with TRBJ1-4; TRBD1 is taken as the D call from the table, unchecked against the DNA. TRBV21-1 is flagged as a pseudogene. The CDR3 totals 15 residues.